Detailed here is one T cell receptor (beta chain). The antigen is undetermined. At one of its ends the junction is not consistent with the germline gene, which may arise from a read error. With a J-beta primer mix and a sample-barcoded 5' primer, a second PCR ran about 7 to 12 cycles. MiXCR, applied by TCRdb to the 5' RACE reads, yields one record per CDR3 protein. The sample lists some 1.1 million distinct CDR3 sequences, roughly two fifths occurring once. The sample is drawn from a study of blood T cells in healthy people across ages. Study overall: Per two T cells, template switching captured roughly one barcoded beta molecule. Study-wide points: Whereas aged donors had fewer naive CD4+ cells, long-lived donors had more of them and higher diversity. Diversity of TCR beta correlated strongly with naive T cell percentage.

The individuals who served as donors were healthy Caucasians living in Russia, aged roughly 6 to 95. This CDR3 is built from 13 residues. Germline assignment: CDR1 MNHEY and CDR2 SMNVEV (reference sequence). This sequence originates from a man younger than 35 in good health. The chain recombines TRBV27 with TRBJ2-7; D unclear. Material: blood. In DNA, the CDR3 is TGTGCCAGCATCGACTCCTCGGGCTACGAGCGGTACTTC. Translation gives CASIDSSGYERYF.